A selection of T cell receptor beta chains follows, all from one sample in a study of OX40 agonist ivuxolimab in advanced cancers. Repertoires were generated with immunoSEQ multiplex PCR, while TCRdb's copy carries only in-frame clones and drops some. The sample lists 36,000 or so clones; 65% to 85% were seen once. The sequences come from CD4+ or CD8+ T cells sorted from blood, collected in a trial of the OX40 agonist ivuxolimab. Every receptor here comes from an adult with an advanced solid tumor such as melanoma, head and neck, liver or kidney cancer. The CDR3 runs from the conserved cysteine through the conserved F or W. A D gene is named only where the DNA matches it firmly. A clone size is listed for some rows: how often the clone was seen (once, few, many), or a class if it is expanded.

size	V	J	D	DNA	CDR3
NA	TRBV19	TRBJ2-7	NA	TGTGCCAGTAGTATCGGTAGCTCCTACGAGCAGTACTTC	CASSIGSSYEQYF
once	TRBV13	TRBJ2-7	NA	TGTGCCAGCATCCCGCCGGGCACCGACGGGTACGAGCAGTACTTC	CASIPPGTDGYEQYF
NA	TRBV14	TRBJ2-7	NA	TGTGCCAGCAGCCATGGGGGCTACGAGCAGTACTTC	CASSHGGYEQYF
NA	TRBV28	TRBJ1-4	NA	TGTGCCAGCAGTTTAAGACGATGGGGGGAAAAACTGTTTTTT	CASSLRRWGEKLFF
NA	TRBV4-2	TRBJ2-1	NA	TGTGCCAGCAGCCATCGGTTAGGGGGCGGGGGCCCCTACAATGAGCAGTTCTTC	CASSHRLGGGGPYNEQFF
NA	TRBV11-2	TRBJ2-7	NA	TGTGCCAGCAGCTTAGGGCCGGGAACCTACGAGCAGTACTTC	CASSLGPGTYEQYF
NA	TRBV5-1	TRBJ2-1	NA	TGCGCCAGCAGCGATTACTCCAATGAGCAGTTCTTC	CASSDYSNEQFF
NA	TRBV27	TRBJ2-1	TRBD2	TGTGCCAGCAGTTTATCCGTAGGAGGACAAAAAAGCTTTGGACTAGGCTACAATGAGCAGTTCTTC	CASSLSVGGQKSFGLGYNEQFF
NA	TRBV7-9	TRBJ2-3	NA	TGTGCCAGCAGCTTATGGGAGAGCACAGATACGCAGTATTTT	CASSLWESTDTQYF
NA	TRBV9	TRBJ2-7	TRBD1	TGTGCCAGCAGCTACGGGACAGGGGGCTACGAGCAGTACTTC	CASSYGTGGYEQYF
NA	TRBV28	TRBJ2-1	TRBD2	TGTGCCAGCAGCCTGTCAAGGGGAGGGCCGAACGATTATGAGCAGTTCTTC	CASSLSRGGPNDYEQFF
NA	TRBV30	TRBJ2-7	NA	TGTGCCTGGAGCGTGTCCCCTGGGACCTACGAGCAGTACTTC	CAWSVSPGTYEQYF
NA	TRBV4-2	TRBJ2-2	NA	TGTGCCAGCGGGGGACCCGCCGGGGAGCTGTTTTTT	CASGGPAGELFF
NA	TRBV4-2	TRBJ1-4	NA	TGTGCCAGCAGCCAAGTTTTGGGGCTTGAAAAACTGTTTTTT	CASSQVLGLEKLFF
NA	TRBV11-3	TRBJ2-3	TRBD2	TGTGCCAGCAGCTCGGGACTAGCGGGAGGCACAGATACGCAGTATTTT	CASSSGLAGGTDTQYF
NA	TRBV2	TRBJ2-7	NA	TGTGCCAGCAGCCAAGAGGGGGGAACCTACGAGCAGTACTTC	CASSQEGGTYEQYF
NA	TRBV5-4	TRBJ2-4	NA	TGTGCCAGCAGCTTGGCTTTTCTTAGTAGGGGACCCAAAAACATTCAGTACTTC	CASSLAFLSRGPKNIQYF
NA	TRBV13	TRBJ2-3	NA	TGTGCCAGCAGCCAAAACTTAGTCGGCACAGATACGCAGTATTTT	CASSQNLVGTDTQYF
few	TRBV15	TRBJ1-4	NA	TGTGCCACCAGCAGAGTAATGTCTGCAACTAATGAAAAACTGTTTTTT	CATSRVMSATNEKLFF
NA	TRBV10-3	TRBJ1-1	NA	TGTGCCATCAAGAGAGGGGAGCCGAACACTGAAGCTTTCTTT	CAIKRGEPNTEAFF
many	TRBV30	TRBJ1-2	TRBD1	TGTGCCTGGGCCCGGGACAGGGGGGACTACACCTTC	CAWARDRGDYTF
NA	TRBV9	TRBJ2-1	NA	TGTGCCAGCAGCGAGGACAGCTCCTACAATGAGCAGTTCTTC	CASSEDSSYNEQFF
NA	TRBV28	TRBJ1-5	NA	TGTGCCAGCAGTGTCTCAGGGTACAATCAGCCCCAGCATTTT	CASSVSGYNQPQHF
NA	TRBV28	TRBJ2-7	TRBD2	TGTGCCAGCAGTTCGATACCTGGGACTAGCGGGAGAGGTGAGCAGTACTTC	CASSSIPGTSGRGEQYF
NA	TRBV4-2	TRBJ2-1	NA	TGTGCCAGCAGCCAAGACCTGGTAGCTATTTCCTACAATGAGCAGTTCTTC	CASSQDLVAISYNEQFF
few	TRBV11-1	TRBJ1-2	NA	TGTGCCAGCAGCTCCGGACCCTCTGCCTGGGGCTACACCTTC	CASSSGPSAWGYTF
NA	TRBV5-4	TRBJ1-2	NA	TGTGCCAGCAGCTTGGATCAGGAAAACTATGGCTACACCTTC	CASSLDQENYGYTF
few	TRBV5-6	TRBJ2-7	NA	TGTGCCAGCAGCACGGGGACCCTCTACGAGCAGTACTTC	CASSTGTLYEQYF